Below, 23 T cell receptor beta chains from the same sample are listed, as sequenced in a study of T cell changes during pregnancy in multiple sclerosis. Produced via immunoSEQ multiplex PCR; TCRdb's table is partial and in-frame only. The top ten clones hold roughly 1.8% of a sample with about 42,000 clones, more than 90% of them seen once. The sample was CD4+ T cells from peripheral blood mononuclear cells, taken after pregnancy. The receptors were gathered from a female donor in good health, enrolled as a control in a pregnancy study.

V usage is TRBV7-9 and J usage is TRBJ1-1; 7 positions match TRBD1. The ends lost 3 bases at V and 1 base at J; junction bases unmatched: 5. The germline CDR1 and CDR2 sequences are SEHNR and FQNEAQ (reference sequence). This CDR3 comprises 15 residues. The chain's CDR3 is CASSLTGRGNTEAFF. The CDR3 DNA is TGTGCCAGCAGCTTGACAGGGCGTGGGAACACTGAAGCTTTCTTT.

The V call is TRBV19, the J call TRBJ1-2, with a tentative D call TRBD1 (5 bases). The CDR3 consists of 12 residues. CDR1 and CDR2 from the germline V gene are LNHDA and SQIVND (reference sequence). V lost 11 bases and J 8 bases, leaving 18 bases between the germline ends. CDR3: CASWGGNEGYTF. As DNA, the CDR3 is TGTGCCTCGTGGGGGGGTAACGAAGGCTACACCTTC.

The V and J genes are TRBV11-2 and TRBJ2-1, with TRBD2 identical over 8 bases. CDR1 SGHAT and CDR2 FQNNGV come from the germline V gene. The CDR3 is 16 amino acids. J gave up 2 bases and V 5 bases, and 8 bases lay outside the gene matches. CDR3 DNA sequence: TGTGCCAGCAGCCGAGGCGGACTAGCCGCCTACAATGAGCAGTTCTTC. Translating it yields CASSRGGLAAYNEQFF.

The chain couples TRBV2 to TRBJ1-1; possible D gene TRBD1, 6 bases. There are 15 residues in the CDR3. V was cut by 6 bases and J by 1 base, with 15 bases left in between. Germline V gene sequence: CDR1 SNHLY, CDR2 FYNNEI. CDR3 in amino acids: CASRLQLGGNTEAFF. The CDR3 coding sequence is TGTGCCAGCAGGCTGCAGTTAGGGGGGAACACTGAAGCTTTCTTT.

The V call is TRBV19, the J call TRBJ2-7; 10 bases match TRBD1. CDR1 is LNHDA and CDR2 is SQIVND in the germline V gene (reference sequence). The length of the CDR3 is 14 residues. With V trimmed by 4 bases and J by 1 base, 1 base remained unmatched. The CDR3 bases are TGTGCCAGTAGTAAGGGACAGGGGTCCTACGAGCAGTACTTC. Translated, it gives CASSKGQGSYEQYF.

The rearrangement uses TRBV28 and TRBJ1-1; D remains unclear. CDR1 and CDR2 from the germline V gene are MDHEN and SYDVKM. Trimming took 5 bases from V and 1 from J, leaving 23 bases between them. This CDR3 is 18 amino acids long. The CDR3 protein is CASSPLLGLLEGNTEAFF. CDR3 in DNA: TGTGCCAGCAGTCCCCTCTTGGGGTTGTTAGAGGGGAACACTGAAGCTTTCTTT.

J is TRBJ1-1 and V is TRBV7-2, with a possible D match to TRBD1 (5 bases). The CDR3 spans 13 residues. Trimming removed 1 base from V and 11 bases from J, with 14 bases in between. Germline-derived CDR1 and CDR2 are SGHTA and FQGNSA. This chain's CDR3 is CASSLVEGKGAFF. In DNA form, the CDR3 reads TGTGCCAGCAGCTTAGTGGAGGGAAAGGGGGCTTTCTTT.

V is TRBV4-1 and J is TRBJ1-3, with 7 bases fitting TRBD1. Germline trimming cut 1 base from V and 2 bases from J; bases unmatched to any gene: 5. Germline values: CDR1 MGHRA, CDR2 YSYEKL. The CDR3 loop spans 16 amino acids. The CDR3 DNA is TGCGCCAGCAGCCAAGTGGGACAGAGGGCTGGAAACACCATATATTTT. Amino acid sequence: CASSQVGQRAGNTIYF.

The chain carries TRBV2 and TRBJ2-3; 8 bases are shared with TRBD1. J was trimmed by 8 bases and V by 8 bases; bases with no gene match: 9. Germline CDR1 is SNHLY and CDR2 is FYNNEI. This CDR3 contains 13 residues. The DNA for the CDR3 is TGTGCCAGCTCGGGACAGGTCTCCTCTACGCAGTATTTT. As protein: CASSGQVSSTQYF.

V is TRBV6-1 and J is TRBJ1-1; 7 bases line up with TRBD1. CDR1 is MNHNS, CDR2 SASEGT, per germline. V was clipped by 4 bases and J by 5 bases; unmatched bases: 4. The CDR3 runs to 13 residues. The chain's CDR3 is CASSADRETEAFF. CDR3 nucleotide sequence: TGTGCCAGCAGTGCCGACAGGGAGACTGAAGCTTTCTTT.

This clone has a single count. This chain links TRBV4-3 with TRBJ1-6, with D possibly being TRBD1 (6 bases). Germline V gene lookup returns CDR1 LGHNA and CDR2 YSLEER. The V end was cut by 4 bases, the J end by 6 bases, with 13 bases between. This CDR3 is 15 amino acids long. CDR3 sequence: CASSPSGQINSPLHF. The CDR3 bases are TGCGCCAGCAGCCCTTCCGGACAGATTAATTCACCCCTCCACTTT.

The V and J genes are TRBV27 and TRBJ1-5; D remains unclear. The CDR3 is 15 residues long. The ends were cut back, 3 bases at V and 1 base at J, with 10 bases in the middle. Looked up from germline, CDR1 is MNHEY and CDR2 is SMNVEV (reference sequence). The CDR3 loop is CASSFEGLSNQPQHF. Here the CDR3 DNA reads TGTGCCAGCAGTTTTGAGGGTTTAAGCAATCAGCCCCAGCATTTT.

The chain uses TRBV29-1 and TRBJ1-2, with a tentative D call TRBD1 (5 bases). The CDR3 has 14 residues. The germline V gene has CDR1 SQVTM and CDR2 ANQGSEA. V lost 3 bases to trimming and J lost 4 bases, with 15 bases between them. CDR3 loop: CSVDSGREFYGYTF. The CDR3 nucleotides read TGCAGCGTTGATTCCGGCAGGGAATTCTATGGCTACACCTTC.

The V gene is TRBV10-1, the J gene TRBJ1-6, with 7 positions matching TRBD1. There are 14 residues in the CDR3. Germline V lookup: CDR1 WNHNN, CDR2 SYGVQD (reference sequence). V shed 6 bases and J 5 bases; nucleotides not matched to a gene: 4. The DNA of the CDR3 is TGCGCCAGCAGCCCGGGACAGCATAATTCACCCCTCCACTTT. It yields the protein CASSPGQHNSPLHF.

The gene calls are TRBV5-1 and TRBJ2-1, with D possibly TRBD2 on 6 matching bases. The CDR3 has 16 amino acids. Trimming stripped 0 bases from V and 3 bases from J, with 13 bases between. CDR1 SGHRS and CDR2 YFSETQ come from the germline V gene. The CDR3 DNA sequence: TGCGCCAGCAGCTTGGCCGGCGGGACTGGCTACAATGAGCAGTTCTTC. It specifies CASSLAGGTGYNEQFF. The full variable domain, completed using reference TRBV5-1 and TRBJ2-1, is KAGVTQTPRYLIKTRGQQVTLSCSPISGHRSVSWYQQTPGQGLQFLFEYFSETQRNKGNFPGRFSGRQFSNSRSEMNVSTLELGDSALYLCASSLAGGTGYNEQFFGPGTRLTVL.

This sequence joins TRBV5-1 and TRBJ2-3; 7 nucleotides agree with TRBD2. The CDR3 covers 17 residues. Per the germline V gene, CDR1 is SGHRS and CDR2 is YFSETQ. Trimming removed 4 bases from V and 2 bases from J; junction bases left unmatched: 13. The CDR3 loop is CASSPYQAGDYTDTQYF. In DNA form, the CDR3 reads TGCGCCAGCAGCCCCTATCAGGCGGGGGATTACACAGATACGCAGTATTTT.

In its sample, this clone was seen once. V is TRBV28 and J is TRBJ1-2; TRBD1 matches 7 bases. The CDR3 contains 14 residues. Looked up from germline, CDR1 is MDHEN and CDR2 is SYDVKM. V lost 5 bases and J lost 3; bases outside the gene matches: 6. CDR3 DNA: TGTGCCAGCAGTCCCGGGACAGCCGACTATGGCTACACCTTC. Translated: CASSPGTADYGYTF.

The CDR3 protein is CASSLVQKNTEAFF. Written as DNA, the CDR3 is TGTGCCAGCAGTTTGGTACAGAAGAACACTGAAGCTTTCTTT. V is TRBV28 and J is TRBJ1-1; D is unclear. This CDR3 is 14 amino acids long. The V gene's germline CDR1 is MDHEN and CDR2 SYDVKM. The V end lost 3 bases, the J end lost 1 base, and 9 bases lay between the germline ends.

This chain links TRBV29-1 with TRBJ2-3, with 10 bases aligning to TRBD2. The ends lost 4 bases at V and 3 bases at J; junction bases unmatched: 4. The germline V gene has CDR1 SQVTM and CDR2 ANQGSEA. This CDR3 has 14 amino acids. CDR3 sequence reads: CSVGSSGSTDTQYF. In DNA, the CDR3 is TGCAGCGTTGGGTCTAGCGGGAGTACAGATACGCAGTATTTT.

The V gene is TRBV6-1, the J gene TRBJ1-1; D gene ambiguous. The ends were cut back, 2 bases at V and 7 bases at J, with 11 bases in the middle. The germline V gene has CDR1 MNHNS and CDR2 SASEGT. The CDR3 is made up of 13 amino acids. Here the CDR3 DNA reads TGTGCCAGCAGTGAATTCGCGACTAATGAAGCTTTCTTT. As protein: CASSEFATNEAFF.

The V gene is TRBV27, the J gene TRBJ1-1; D possibly corresponds to TRBD1 (6 bases). The germline gives CDR1 MNHEY, CDR2 SMNVEV (reference sequence). This CDR3 region has 14 residues. The V gene lost 6 bases and the J gene lost 0 bases, with 11 bases spanning the gap. DNA for the CDR3: TGTGCCAGCAGAGCACAGGGCCTGAACACTGAAGCTTTCTTT. The encoded protein is CASRAQGLNTEAFF.

This chain joins TRBV14 and TRBJ1-1; D uncertain. With 1 base removed from V and 9 bases from J, the gap between germline ends came to 15 bases. In germline, CDR1 is SGHDN, CDR2 FVKESK. This CDR3 has 14 amino acids. CDR3 protein: CASSQGIRSVKAFF. CDR3 sequence (DNA): TGTGCCAGCAGCCAAGGTATCCGGAGTGTTAAAGCTTTCTTT. Supplemented by reference TRBV14 and TRBJ1-1, the full variable domain reads EAGVTQFPSHSVIEKGQTVTLRCDPISGHDNLYWYRRVMGKEIKFLLHFVKESKQDESGMPNNRFLAERTGGTYSTLKVQPAELEDSGVYFCASSQGIRSVKAFFGQGTRLTVV.

This chain joins TRBV11-3 and TRBJ1-6; D unclear. Germline CDR1 reads SGHNT; CDR2 reads YENEEA. V dropped 4 bases and J dropped 0 bases, with 19 bases sitting between them. The length of the CDR3 is 19 residues. CDR3 DNA: TGTGCCAGCAGCTGGGGAGGTAGGTGGGATAGCTCCTATAATTCACCCCTCCACTTT. It encodes CASSWGGRWDSSYNSPLHF.